This T cell receptor beta chain was sequenced in a study of HIV-infected patients and healthy controls. Study-wide points: The diversity differences were not explained by slight age and sex differences between study cohorts. Significant mean usage differences between HIV-infected patients and controls involved eight alpha and eight beta V genes. Healthy control repertoires had roughly threefold more distinct CDR3s than untreated HIV+ repertoires, and higher Shannon diversity.

Trimming left V 0 bases short and J 0 bases short, with 8 bases between. The CDR3 runs 15 residues. Germline CDR1 is MNHEY and CDR2 is SVGAGI. Reverse transcription used around 500 ng RNA and constant-region primers for alpha and beta. Using multiplexing indices, alpha and beta chain libraries were generated apart by chain-specific third strand synthesis. A 5' RACE adapter with a random hexamer and the SP2 primer site was joined to cDNA. TCRdb ran MiXCR on the 5' RACE reads and lists one entry per CDR3 protein. The sample carries about 13,000 distinct CDR3 sequences, 9.9% recorded once. Judged by abundance, this clonotype is medium-sized (0.01 to 0.1%). Antigen unknown. No cell fractionation was done, so the repertoire covers all unsorted peripheral blood T cells.

Sample: blood. V is TRBV6-5 and J is TRBJ1-1; unclear D gene. This TCR came from an adult in good health. CDR3 sequence: CASSYSRALNTEAFF. The CDR3 DNA reads as TGTGCCAGCAGTTACTCCCGGGCCCTGAACACTGAAGCTTTCTTT.